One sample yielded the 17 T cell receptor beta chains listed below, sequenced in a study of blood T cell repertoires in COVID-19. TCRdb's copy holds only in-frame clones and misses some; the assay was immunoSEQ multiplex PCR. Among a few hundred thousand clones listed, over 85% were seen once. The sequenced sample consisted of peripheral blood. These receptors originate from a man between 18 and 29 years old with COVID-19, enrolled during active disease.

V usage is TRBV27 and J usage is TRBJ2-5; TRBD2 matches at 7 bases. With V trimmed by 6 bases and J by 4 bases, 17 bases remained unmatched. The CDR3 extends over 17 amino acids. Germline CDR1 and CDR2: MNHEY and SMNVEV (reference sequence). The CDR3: CASSHVSGSGYVETQYF. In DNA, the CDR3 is TGTGCCAGCAGCCACGTTTCGGGTAGCGGGTACGTAGAGACCCAGTACTTC.

CDR3 loop: CASSQDHGGANEQYF. The CDR3, as DNA: TGTGCCAGCAGCCAAGATCACGGGGGGGCTAACGAGCAGTACTTC. The chain joins TRBV4-2 to TRBJ2-7, with 8 bases lining up with TRBD2. This CDR3 contains 15 residues. The germline V gene has CDR1 LGHNA and CDR2 YNFKEQ. Unmatched junction bases numbered 6, after V lost 0 bases and J lost 5 bases.

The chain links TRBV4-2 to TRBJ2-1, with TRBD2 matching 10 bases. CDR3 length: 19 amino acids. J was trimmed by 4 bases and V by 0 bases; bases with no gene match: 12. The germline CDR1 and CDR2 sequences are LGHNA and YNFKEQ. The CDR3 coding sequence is TGTGCCAGCAGCCAAGAAGGGGGTAGCGGGGGGTCAAAATACAATGAGCAGTTCTTC. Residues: CASSQEGGSGGSKYNEQFF.

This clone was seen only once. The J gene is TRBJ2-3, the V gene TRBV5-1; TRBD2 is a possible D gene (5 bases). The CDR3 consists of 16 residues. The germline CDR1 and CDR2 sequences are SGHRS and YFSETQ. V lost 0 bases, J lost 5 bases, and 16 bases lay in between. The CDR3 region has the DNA TGCGCCAGCAGCTTGGTATCATACACCGCGGGAGATACGCAGTATTTT. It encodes CASSLVSYTAGDTQYF.

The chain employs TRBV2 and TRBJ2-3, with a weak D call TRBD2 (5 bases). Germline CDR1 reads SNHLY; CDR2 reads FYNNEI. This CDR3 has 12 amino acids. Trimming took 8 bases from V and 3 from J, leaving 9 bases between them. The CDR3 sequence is CASQRGTDTQYF. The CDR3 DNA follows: TGTGCCAGCCAGCGAGGGACAGATACGCAGTATTTT.

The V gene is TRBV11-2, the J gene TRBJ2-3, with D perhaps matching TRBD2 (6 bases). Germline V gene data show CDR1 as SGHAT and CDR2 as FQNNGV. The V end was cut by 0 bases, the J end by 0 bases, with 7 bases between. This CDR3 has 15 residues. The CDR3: CASSLDRGSTDTQYF. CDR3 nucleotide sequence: TGTGCCAGCAGCTTAGATCGGGGGAGCACAGATACGCAGTATTTT.

Written as DNA, the CDR3 is TGTGCCAGCAGCCATACTACGTCGGAGCGGGAGGGTTACGAGCAGTACTTC. Residues: CASSHTTSEREGYEQYF. The chain joins TRBV21-1 to TRBJ2-7; TRBD2, the D gene given by the table, was not confirmed from the DNA. TRBV21-1 is a known pseudogene. The CDR3 runs 17 residues.

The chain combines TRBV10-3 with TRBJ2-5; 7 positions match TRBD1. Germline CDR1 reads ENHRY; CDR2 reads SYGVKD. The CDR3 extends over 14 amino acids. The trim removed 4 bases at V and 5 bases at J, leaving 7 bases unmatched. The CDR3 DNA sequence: TGTGCCATCAGTGCCCCGACAGGGAAGGAGACCCAGTACTTC. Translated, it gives CAISAPTGKETQYF.

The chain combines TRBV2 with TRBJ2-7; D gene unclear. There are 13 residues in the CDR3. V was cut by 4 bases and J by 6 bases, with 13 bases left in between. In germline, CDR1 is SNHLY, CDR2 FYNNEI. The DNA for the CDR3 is TGTGCCAGCAGTGTGGCCACGCCGTCCGAGCAGTACTTC. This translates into CASSVATPSEQYF.

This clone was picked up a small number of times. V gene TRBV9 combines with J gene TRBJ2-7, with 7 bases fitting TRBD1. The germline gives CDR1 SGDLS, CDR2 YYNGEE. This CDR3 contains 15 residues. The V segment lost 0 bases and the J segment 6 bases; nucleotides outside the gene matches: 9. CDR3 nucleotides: TGTGCCAGCAGCGTAGTCAGGGGGTTGAGGGCCGAGCAGTACTTC. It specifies CASSVVRGLRAEQYF.

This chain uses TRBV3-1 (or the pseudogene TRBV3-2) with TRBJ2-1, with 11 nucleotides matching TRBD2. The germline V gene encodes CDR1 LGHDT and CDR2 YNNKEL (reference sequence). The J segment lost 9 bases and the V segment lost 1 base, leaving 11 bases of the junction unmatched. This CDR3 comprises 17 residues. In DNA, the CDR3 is TGTGCCAGCAGCCAAGTTAGCGGGGGGGCCAAAGAGGGTGAGCAGTTCTTC. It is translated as CASSQVSGGAKEGEQFF.

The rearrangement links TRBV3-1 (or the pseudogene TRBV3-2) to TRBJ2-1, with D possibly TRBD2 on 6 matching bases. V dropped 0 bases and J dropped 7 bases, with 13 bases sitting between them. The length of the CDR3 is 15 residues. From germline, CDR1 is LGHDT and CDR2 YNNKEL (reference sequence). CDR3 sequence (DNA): TGTGCCAGCAGCCAAGATGGGCGGGGCTGGAATGAGCAGTTCTTC. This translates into CASSQDGRGWNEQFF.

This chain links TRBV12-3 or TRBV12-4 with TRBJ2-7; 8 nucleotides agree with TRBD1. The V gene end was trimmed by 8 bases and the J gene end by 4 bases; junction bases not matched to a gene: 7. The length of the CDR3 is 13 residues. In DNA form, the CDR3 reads TGTGCCAGCCAGGGGGCAATGGTTTACGAGCAGTACTTC. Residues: CASQGAMVYEQYF.

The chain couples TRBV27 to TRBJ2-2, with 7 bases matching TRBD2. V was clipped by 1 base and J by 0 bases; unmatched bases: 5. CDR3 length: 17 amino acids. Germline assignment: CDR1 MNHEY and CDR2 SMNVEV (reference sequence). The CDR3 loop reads CASSLWRGIANTGELFF. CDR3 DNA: TGTGCCAGCAGTTTATGGCGGGGGATCGCGAACACCGGGGAGCTGTTTTTT.

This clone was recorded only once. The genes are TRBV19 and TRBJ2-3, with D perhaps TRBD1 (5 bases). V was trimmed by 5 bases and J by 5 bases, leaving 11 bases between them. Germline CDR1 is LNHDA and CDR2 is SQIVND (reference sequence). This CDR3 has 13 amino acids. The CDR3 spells CASSLDRVDTQYF. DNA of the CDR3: TGTGCCAGTAGTCTCGACAGAGTAGATACGCAGTATTTT.

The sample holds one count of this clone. CDR3 amino acids: CASRIAGGEQYF. In DNA, the CDR3 is TGTGCCAGCAGAATAGCGGGGGGGGAGCAGTACTTC. The rearrangement joins TRBV6-5 to TRBJ2-7; 11 bases agree with TRBD2. With 6 bases clipped from V and 7 bases from J, the junction kept 2 bases outside the gene matches. The CDR3 covers 12 residues. Germline V gene sequence: CDR1 MNHEY, CDR2 SVGAGI.

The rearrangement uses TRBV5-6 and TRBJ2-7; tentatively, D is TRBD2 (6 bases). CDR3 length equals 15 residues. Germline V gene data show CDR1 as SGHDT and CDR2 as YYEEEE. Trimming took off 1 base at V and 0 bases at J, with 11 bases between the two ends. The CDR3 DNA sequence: TGTGCCAGCAGCTTGATCGGGAGTGGCTCCTACGAGCAGTACTTC. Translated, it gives CASSLIGSGSYEQYF.